This T cell receptor (beta chain) stems from a study of cytomegalovirus exposure and HLA in healthy donors. Amplification used 60 Vbeta primers and 13 Jbeta primers. TCRdb's copy holds only in-frame clones and misses some; the assay was immunoSEQ multiplex PCR. The sample carries 180,000 or so clones, around 80% recorded once. There are a few counts of this clone. Specimen: PBMCs. This receptor was identified in a man aged 18 to 29 in good health and CMV-seronegative.

The CDR3, as DNA: TGTGCCTGGAGTGGGGAGGGTTGGGCGAGAGGTGAAAAACTGTTTTTT. Amino acids: CAWSGEGWARGEKLFF. The chain couples TRBV30 to TRBJ1-4; D remains ambiguous. CDR3 length: 16 residues. Germline V gives CDR1 GTSNPN, CDR2 SVGIG (reference sequence). V was trimmed by 1 base and J by 7 bases, leaving 19 bases between them. The full variable domain, with the rest looked up from reference TRBV30 and TRBJ1-4, is SQTIHQWPATLVQPVGSPLSLECTVEGTSNPNLYWYRQAAGRGLQLLFYSVGIGQISSEVPQNLSASRPQDRQFILSSKKLLLSDSGFYLCAWSGEGWARGEKLFFGSGTQLSVL.